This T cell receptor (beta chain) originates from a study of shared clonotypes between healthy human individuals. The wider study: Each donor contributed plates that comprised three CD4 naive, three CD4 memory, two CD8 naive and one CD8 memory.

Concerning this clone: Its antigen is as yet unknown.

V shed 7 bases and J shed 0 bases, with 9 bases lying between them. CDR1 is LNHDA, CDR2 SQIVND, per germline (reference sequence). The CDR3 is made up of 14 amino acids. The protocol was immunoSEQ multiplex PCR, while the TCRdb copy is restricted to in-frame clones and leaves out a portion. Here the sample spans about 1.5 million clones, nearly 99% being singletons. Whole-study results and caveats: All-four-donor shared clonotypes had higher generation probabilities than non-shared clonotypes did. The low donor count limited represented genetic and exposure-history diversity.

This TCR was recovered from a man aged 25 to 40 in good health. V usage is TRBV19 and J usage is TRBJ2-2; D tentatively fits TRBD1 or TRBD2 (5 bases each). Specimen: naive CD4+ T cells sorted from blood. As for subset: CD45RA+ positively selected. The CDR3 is CASTKGPNTGELFF. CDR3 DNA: TGTGCCAGTACCAAGGGACCGAACACCGGGGAGCTGTTTTTT.